The 13 T cell receptor beta chains given below trace back to one sample, sequenced in a study of post-analysis software for immune sequencing data. Their antigen targets remain unknown. The TCR beta cDNA libraries contained unique molecular identifiers. A single record per CDR3 protein comes from TCRdb applying MiXCR to the PCR reads. Of about 430,000 distinct CDR3 sequences in the sample, 30% to 40% were seen once. Study conclusions and caveats: In patients, TRBV5-6, TRBV5-1 and TRBV20-1 belonged to four or five TRBV segments found more frequently than in controls.

Sequenced: blood. The receptor set was obtained from a girl aged 2 to 10 with multiple sclerosis.

The chain uses TRBV20-1 and TRBJ2-7, with a weak D call TRBD2 (5 bases). V was trimmed by 2 bases and J by 2 bases, leaving 7 bases between them. The CDR3 covers 12 residues. Per the germline V gene, CDR1 is DFQATT and CDR2 is SNEGSKA (reference sequence). The chain's CDR3 is CSARLGAYEQYF. For the CDR3, the DNA is TGCAGTGCTAGACTGGGAGCCTACGAGCAGTACTTC.

J is TRBJ1-1 and V is TRBV7-9, with D unresolved. The CDR3 loop spans 14 amino acids. The V end lost 4 bases, the J end lost 1 base, and 10 bases lay between the germline ends. The V gene's germline CDR1 is SEHNR and CDR2 FQNEAQ (reference sequence). The CDR3 sequence is CASSSLRENTEAFF. In DNA form, the CDR3 reads TGTGCCAGCAGCTCCCTTCGGGAGAACACTGAAGCTTTCTTT.

This clonotype was recorded a few times. The CDR3 nucleotides are TGCAGTGCTTTTGTGACTAGCGGGTCTTCTAGCACAGATACGCAGTATTTT. Amino acid sequence: CSAFVTSGSSSTDTQYF. The chain couples TRBV20-1 to TRBJ2-3; TRBD2 agrees at 10 bases. Germline loops: CDR1 DFQATT, CDR2 SNEGSKA (reference sequence). J lost 0 bases, V lost 5 bases, and 11 bases had no gene match. The CDR3 is made up of 17 amino acids.

This clonotype was picked up a small number of times. The chain couples TRBV6-6 to TRBJ1-2; 7 bases map to TRBD1. There are 14 residues in the CDR3. The germline gives CDR1 MNHNY, CDR2 SVGAGI (reference sequence). The V gene end was trimmed by 4 bases and the J gene end by 5 bases; junction bases not matched to a gene: 7. The DNA of the CDR3 is TGTGCCAGCAGTTTACAGGGGAGATATTATGGCTACACCTTC. Amino acids: CASSLQGRYYGYTF.

V gene TRBV5-1 combines with J gene TRBJ1-2; D remains ambiguous. V dropped 3 bases and J dropped 4 bases, with 10 bases sitting between them. Germline V gives CDR1 SGHRS, CDR2 YFSETQ. The CDR3 is made up of 13 amino acids. The CDR3 loop reads CASSSASGYGYTF. For the CDR3, the DNA is TGCGCCAGCAGCTCGGCCAGCGGCTATGGCTACACCTTC.

Remarks on this clonotype: A much larger clonotype is one base distant, so this may be a read error. The chain links TRBV7-9 to TRBJ2-7; 10 bases align to TRBD2. Germline lookup yields CDR1 SEHNR and CDR2 FQNEAQ (reference sequence). The J segment lost 7 bases and the V segment lost 5 bases, leaving 17 bases of the junction unmatched. The CDR3 is 17 residues long. CDR3 bases: TGTGCCAGCAGCAGGAGAGGGCTAGCGGGAGATCACAATGAGCAGTACTTC. Protein sequence: CASSRRGLAGDHNEQYF. Complete variable domain (other parts from reference TRBV7-9 and TRBJ2-7): DTGVSQNPRHKITKRGQNVTFRCDPISEHNRLYWYRQTLGQGPEFLTYFQNEAQLEKSRLLSDRFSAERPKGSFSTLEIQRTEQGDSAMYLCASSRRGLAGDHNEQYFGPGTRLTVT.

The rearrangement uses TRBV5-1 and TRBJ1-5, with 10 bases identical to TRBD1. The CDR3 extends over 16 amino acids. Germline V gene lookup returns CDR1 SGHRS and CDR2 YFSETQ. V was pared by 1 base and J by 2 bases, with 3 bases of the junction left unmatched. CDR3 DNA: TGCGCCAGCAGCTTGACGGGGACAGGGGGCAATCAGCCCCAGCATTTT. It specifies CASSLTGTGGNQPQHF.

There are a few counts of this clonotype. V gene TRBV7-9 combines with J gene TRBJ2-5; D ambiguous. The V end lost 5 bases, the J end lost 4 bases, and 8 bases lay between the germline ends. This CDR3 comprises 12 residues. The germline V gene encodes CDR1 SEHNR and CDR2 FQNEAQ (reference sequence). In nucleotides, the CDR3 is TGTGCCAGCAGCCGCCAAGGAGAGACCCAGTACTTC. Translated, it gives CASSRQGETQYF.

The V call is TRBV5-1, the J call TRBJ1-2, with 11 bases lining up with TRBD1. J was trimmed by 8 bases and V by 4 bases; bases with no gene match: 7. The CDR3 has 14 amino acids. In germline, CDR1 is SGHRS, CDR2 YFSETQ. CDR3 loop: CASSGKGQGVGYTF. CDR3 coding DNA: TGCGCCAGCAGCGGAAAGGGACAGGGGGTCGGCTACACCTTC.

This clonotype was detected ten times or more. V usage is TRBV4-3 and J usage is TRBJ2-1; D is uncertain. In germline, CDR1 is LGHNA, CDR2 YSLEER. Deletions cut 0 bases from V and 4 bases from J, with 10 bases between. The CDR3 has 15 amino acids. CDR3 nucleotide sequence: TGCGCCAGCAGCCAAGATCCTTTCAGTTACAATGAGCAGTTCTTC. Its translation: CASSQDPFSYNEQFF.

This clonotype occurred a few times. The CDR3 nucleotides read TGCGCCAGCAGCCCTTTAGCGCCGGGACTAGCGATGTCCTACAATGAGCAGTTCTTC. Amino acid sequence: CASSPLAPGLAMSYNEQFF. The rearrangement links TRBV5-1 to TRBJ2-1; TRBD2 aligns across 10 bases. With 4 bases clipped from V and 1 base from J, the junction kept 14 bases outside the gene matches. CDR1 and CDR2 from the germline V gene are SGHRS and YFSETQ. There are 19 residues in the CDR3.

There are a few counts of this clonotype. The rearrangement uses TRBV7-9 and TRBJ1-5; 7 bases fit TRBD1. V dropped 4 bases and J dropped 6; count of bases not matched to a gene: 3. The CDR3 is 13 residues long. The germline V gene encodes CDR1 SEHNR and CDR2 FQNEAQ (reference sequence). In DNA form, the CDR3 reads TGTGCCAGCAGCTCCACAGGGGTTCAGCCCCAGCATTTT. Translation gives CASSSTGVQPQHF.

This rearrangement joins TRBV5-6 to TRBJ2-2; D is unresolved. Trimming pared 6 bases from V and 5 bases from J, leaving 20 bases between. CDR1 and CDR2 from the germline V gene are SGHDT and YYEEEE. There are 16 residues in the CDR3. The CDR3 DNA reads as TGTGCCAGCACACGGCCGGGTACCAAGGTTACCGGGGAGCTGTTTTTT. Translation gives CASTRPGTKVTGELFF. The full variable domain, rest sourced from reference TRBV5-6 and TRBJ2-2, is DAGVTQSPTHLIKTRGQQVTLRCSPKSGHDTVSWYQQALGQGPQFIFQYYEEEERQRGNFPDRFSGHQFPNYSSELNVNALLLGDSALYLCASTRPGTKVTGELFFGEGSRLTVL.